This TCR beta chain was recovered during a study of cytomegalovirus exposure and HLA in healthy donors. The wider study: Under 85% of around 390 genotyped donors fell in the Caucasian-associated ancestry cluster.

PCR primers comprised 60 Vbeta and 13 Jbeta primers. Using immunoSEQ multiplex PCR, the repertoire was profiled, and TCRdb retains in-frame clones only, with some absent. The data hold around 50,000 clones, with around three quarters observed a single time. The CDR3 contains 15 residues. V lost 3 bases and J 0 bases, leaving 9 bases between the germline ends. CDR1 is WNHNN, CDR2 SYGVQD, per germline (reference sequence). All the people who gave samples were healthy bone marrow donors. General study findings and limits: What a later analysis showed was that several of the most significant clusters appeared linked to common viral pathogens.

Points on this clone: Its matching antigen is unknown.

The receptor was isolated from a man aged 25-40 years in good health and CMV-seronegative. J is TRBJ2-1 and V is TRBV10-1; D is unclear. Input material: PBMCs. CDR3 nucleotide sequence: TGCGCCAGCAGTGAACGCGGCAGCTCCTACAATGAGCAGTTCTTC. Encoded protein: CASSERGSSYNEQFF.